This T cell receptor beta chain came from a study of shared clonotypes between healthy human individuals. This clone showed up just once. Its specificity is unknown. General observations from the study: Between a handful of donors, naive CD4 clonotypes were shared at a level of about 5%.

Replicate sorted-subset PCRs were loaded with around 220 ng DNA, 30,000 to 35,000 T cell genomes. The method was immunoSEQ multiplex PCR; TCRdb's version includes in-frame clones alone and lacks a portion of them. The data hold 2 million to 2.5 million clones, with approximately 94% observed a single time. The sequenced sample consisted of naive CD4+ T cells sorted from blood. Subset reported: CD45RA+ positively selected. The source of this sequence is a man aged 18 to 29 in good health.

The CDR3 DNA reads as TGCGCCAGCAGCCAGCCATCGGGCGTGGCGGCGTCGACCCAGTACTTC. Translating gives CASSQPSGVAASTQYF. This rearrangement joins TRBV5-1 to TRBJ2-5; D is ambiguous. The CDR3 totals 16 residues. The germline V gene has CDR1 SGHRS and CDR2 YFSETQ. V was clipped by 4 bases and J by 7 bases, with 23 bases between them. Variable domain in full (rest from reference TRBV5-1 and TRBJ2-5): KAGVTQTPRYLIKTRGQQVTLSCSPISGHRSVSWYQQTPGQGLQFLFEYFSETQRNKGNFPGRFSGRQFSNSRSEMNVSTLELGDSALYLCASSQPSGVAASTQYFGPGTRLLVL.